This TCR beta chain is from a study of beta chain features in type 1 diabetes. There are a few counts of this clone. The antigen is undetermined. Since all of the isolated RNA was reverse transcribed, expressed TCRB transcripts were what got sequenced. The protocol was immunoSEQ multiplex PCR, while the TCRdb copy is restricted to in-frame clones and leaves out a portion. The sample carries roughly 230,000 clones, about 11% recorded once. Whole-study results and caveats: In every one of the four CD4+ subsets, TCRB CDR3s were moderately but significantly shorter in Type 1 diabetes patients.

Unmatched junction bases numbered 2, after V lost 5 bases and J lost 4 bases. Germline V gene data show CDR1 as SGHTA and CDR2 as FQGNSA. The CDR3 has 13 amino acids. The V and J genes are TRBV7-2 and TRBJ1-3, with TRBD1 matching over 7 bases. The sequencing input was naive CD4+ T cells from blood. The source is a man in his thirties or forties with type 1 diabetes. CDR3 nucleotides: TGTGCCAGCAGCCCAGGGGGAGGAAACACCATATATTTT. This encodes CASSPGGGNTIYF.